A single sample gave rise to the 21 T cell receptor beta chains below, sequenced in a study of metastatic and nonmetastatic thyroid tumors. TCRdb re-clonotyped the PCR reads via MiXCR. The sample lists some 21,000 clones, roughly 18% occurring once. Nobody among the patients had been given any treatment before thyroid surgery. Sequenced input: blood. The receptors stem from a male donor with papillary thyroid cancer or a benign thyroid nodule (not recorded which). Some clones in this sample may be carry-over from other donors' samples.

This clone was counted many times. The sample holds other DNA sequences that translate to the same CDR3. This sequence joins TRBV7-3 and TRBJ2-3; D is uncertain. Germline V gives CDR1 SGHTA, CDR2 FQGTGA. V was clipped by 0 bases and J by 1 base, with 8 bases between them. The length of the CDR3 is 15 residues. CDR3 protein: CASSLTGQRTDTQYF. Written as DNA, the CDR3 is TGTGCCAGCAGCTTAACTGGGCAACGCACAGATACGCAGTATTTT.

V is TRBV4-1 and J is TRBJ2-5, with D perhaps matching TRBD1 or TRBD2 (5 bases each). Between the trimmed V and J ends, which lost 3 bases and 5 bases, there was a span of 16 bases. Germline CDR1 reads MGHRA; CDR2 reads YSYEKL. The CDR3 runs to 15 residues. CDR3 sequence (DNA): TGCGCCAGCAGCCAGGGGGAACTCGGATGGGAGACCCAGTACTTC. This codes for CASSQGELGWETQYF.

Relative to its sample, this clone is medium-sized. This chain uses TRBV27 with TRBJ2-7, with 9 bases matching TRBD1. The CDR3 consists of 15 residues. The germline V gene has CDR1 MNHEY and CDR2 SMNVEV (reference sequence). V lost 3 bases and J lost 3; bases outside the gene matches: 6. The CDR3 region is CASSFWDRVGYEQYF. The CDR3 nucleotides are TGTGCCAGCAGTTTTTGGGACAGGGTTGGCTACGAGCAGTACTTC.

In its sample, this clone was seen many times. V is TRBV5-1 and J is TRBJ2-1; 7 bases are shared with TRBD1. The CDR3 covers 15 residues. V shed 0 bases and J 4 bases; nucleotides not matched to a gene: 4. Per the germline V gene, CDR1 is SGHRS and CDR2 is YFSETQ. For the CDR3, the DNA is TGCGCCAGCAGCTTGGGACAGGGTGCATACAATGAGCAGTTCTTC. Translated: CASSLGQGAYNEQFF. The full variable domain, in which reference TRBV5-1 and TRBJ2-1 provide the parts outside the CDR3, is KAGVTQTPRYLIKTRGQQVTLSCSPISGHRSVSWYQQTPGQGLQFLFEYFSETQRNKGNFPGRFSGRQFSNSRSEMNVSTLELGDSALYLCASSLGQGAYNEQFFGPGTRLTVL.

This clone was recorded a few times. The CDR3 DNA is TGTGCCAGCAGGGGGACCGGTTCACCCCTCCACTTT. As protein: CASRGTGSPLHF. This chain links TRBV28 with TRBJ1-6, with TRBD1 as a possible D gene (5 bases). CDR3 size: 12 residues. Germline-derived CDR1 and CDR2 are MDHEN and SYDVKM. V lost 6 bases and J 9 bases, leaving 9 bases between the germline ends.

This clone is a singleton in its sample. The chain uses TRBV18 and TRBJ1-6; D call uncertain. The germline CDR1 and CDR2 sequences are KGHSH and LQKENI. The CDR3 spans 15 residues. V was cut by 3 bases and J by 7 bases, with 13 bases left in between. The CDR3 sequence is CASSPLDDGNSPLHF. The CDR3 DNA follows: TGTGCCAGCTCACCCCTGGATGATGGGAATTCACCCCTCCACTTT.

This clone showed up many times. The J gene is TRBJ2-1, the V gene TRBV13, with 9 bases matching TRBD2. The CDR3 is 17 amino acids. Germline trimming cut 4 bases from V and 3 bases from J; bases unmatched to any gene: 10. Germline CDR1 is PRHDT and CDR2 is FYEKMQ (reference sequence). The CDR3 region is CASSSSRTSALYNEQFF. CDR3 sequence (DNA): TGTGCCAGCAGCTCCTCGAGGACTAGCGCCCTCTACAATGAGCAGTTCTTC.

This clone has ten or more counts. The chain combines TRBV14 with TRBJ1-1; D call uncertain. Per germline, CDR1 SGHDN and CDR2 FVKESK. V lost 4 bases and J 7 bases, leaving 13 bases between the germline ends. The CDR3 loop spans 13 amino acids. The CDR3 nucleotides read TGTGCCAGCAGCCCGGTCCCCACACTTGAAGCTTTCTTT. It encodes CASSPVPTLEAFF.

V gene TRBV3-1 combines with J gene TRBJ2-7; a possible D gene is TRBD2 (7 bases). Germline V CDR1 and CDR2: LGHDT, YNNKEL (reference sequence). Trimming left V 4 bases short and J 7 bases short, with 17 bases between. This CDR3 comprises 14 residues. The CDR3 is CASSRTDGGQEQYF. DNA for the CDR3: TGTGCCAGCAGCCGGACCGACGGGGGGCAGGAGCAGTACTTC.

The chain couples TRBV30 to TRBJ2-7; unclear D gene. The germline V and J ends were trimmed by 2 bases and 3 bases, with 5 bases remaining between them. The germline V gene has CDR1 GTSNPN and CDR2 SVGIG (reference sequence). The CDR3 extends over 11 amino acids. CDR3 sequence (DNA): TGTGCCTGGAGTACTAACTACGAGCAGTACTTC. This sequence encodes CAWSTNYEQYF.

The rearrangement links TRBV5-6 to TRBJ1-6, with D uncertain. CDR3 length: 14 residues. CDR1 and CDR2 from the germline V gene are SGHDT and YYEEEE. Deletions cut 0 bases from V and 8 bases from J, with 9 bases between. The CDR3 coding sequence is TGTGCCAGCAGCTTGGCCGGGTGGGATTCACCCCTCCACTTT. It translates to CASSLAGWDSPLHF. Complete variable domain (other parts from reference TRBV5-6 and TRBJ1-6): DAGVTQSPTHLIKTRGQQVTLRCSPKSGHDTVSWYQQALGQGPQFIFQYYEEEERQRGNFPDRFSGHQFPNYSSELNVNALLLGDSALYLCASSLAGWDSPLHFGNGTRLTVT.

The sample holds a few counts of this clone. CDR3 sequence reads: CASSPGTGNYEQYF. DNA for the CDR3: TGTGCCAGCAGCCCGGGGACTGGAAACTACGAGCAGTACTTC. V usage is TRBV5-4 and J usage is TRBJ2-7; TRBD2 is a possible D gene (6 bases). The CDR3 runs to 14 residues. From germline, CDR1 is SGHNT and CDR2 YYREEE (reference sequence). V was cut by 4 bases and J by 3 bases, with 14 bases left in between.

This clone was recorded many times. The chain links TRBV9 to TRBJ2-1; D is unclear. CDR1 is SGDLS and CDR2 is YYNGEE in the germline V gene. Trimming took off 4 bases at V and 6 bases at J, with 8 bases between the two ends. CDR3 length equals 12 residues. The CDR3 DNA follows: TGTGCCAGCAGCTCAGACTTCAATGAGCAGTTCTTC. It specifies CASSSDFNEQFF.

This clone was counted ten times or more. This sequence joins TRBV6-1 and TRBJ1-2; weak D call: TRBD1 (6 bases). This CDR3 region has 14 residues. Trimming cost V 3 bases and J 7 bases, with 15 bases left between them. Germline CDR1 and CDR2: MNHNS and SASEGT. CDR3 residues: CASSDLPGEGGYTF. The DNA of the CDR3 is TGTGCCAGCAGTGACCTCCCAGGGGAAGGTGGCTACACCTTC.

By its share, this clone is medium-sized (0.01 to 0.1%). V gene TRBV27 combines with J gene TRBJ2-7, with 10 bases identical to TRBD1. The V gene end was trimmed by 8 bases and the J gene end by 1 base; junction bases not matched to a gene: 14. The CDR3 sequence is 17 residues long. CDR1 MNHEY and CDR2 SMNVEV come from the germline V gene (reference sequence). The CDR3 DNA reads TGTGCCAGCGGACAGGGGGATTTGGGCCGCAGGTCCTACGAGCAGTACTTC. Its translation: CASGQGDLGRRSYEQYF.

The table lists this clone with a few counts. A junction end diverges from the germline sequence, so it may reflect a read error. The CDR3 nucleotides read TGTGCCAGCAGTGACATGGGGTACACCGGGGAGCCGTTTTTT. This codes for CASSDMGYTGEPFF. V is TRBV6-4 and J is TRBJ2-2; weak D call: TRBD2 (5 bases). CDR3 length: 14 residues. CDR1 and CDR2 from the germline V gene are MRHNA and SNTAGT.

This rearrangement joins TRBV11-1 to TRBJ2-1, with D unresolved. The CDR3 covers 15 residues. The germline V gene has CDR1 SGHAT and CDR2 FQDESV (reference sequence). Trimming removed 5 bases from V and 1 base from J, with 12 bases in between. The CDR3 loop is CASSPTAESYNEQFF. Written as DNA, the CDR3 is TGTGCCAGCAGCCCTACGGCCGAGTCCTACAATGAGCAGTTCTTC.

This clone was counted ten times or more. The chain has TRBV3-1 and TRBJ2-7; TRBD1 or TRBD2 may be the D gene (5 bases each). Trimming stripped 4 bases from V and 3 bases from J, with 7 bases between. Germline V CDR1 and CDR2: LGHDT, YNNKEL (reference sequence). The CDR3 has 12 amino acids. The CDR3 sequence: CASSLRGYEQYF. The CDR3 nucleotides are TGTGCCAGCAGCCTGAGGGGCTACGAGCAGTACTTC.

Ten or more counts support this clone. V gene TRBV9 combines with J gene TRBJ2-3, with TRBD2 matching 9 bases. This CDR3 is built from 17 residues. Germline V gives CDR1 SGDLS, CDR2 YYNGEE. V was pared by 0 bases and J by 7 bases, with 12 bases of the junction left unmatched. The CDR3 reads CASSVVVWVAGAHTQYF. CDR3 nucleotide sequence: TGTGCCAGCAGCGTAGTAGTTTGGGTAGCGGGAGCTCATACGCAGTATTTT.

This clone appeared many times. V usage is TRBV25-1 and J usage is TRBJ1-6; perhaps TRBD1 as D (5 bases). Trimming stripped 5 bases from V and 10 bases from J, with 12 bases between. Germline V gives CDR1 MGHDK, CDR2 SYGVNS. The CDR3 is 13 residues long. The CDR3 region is CASSKQGRSPLHF. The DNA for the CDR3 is TGTGCCAGCAGTAAGCAGGGCCGATCACCCCTCCACTTT.

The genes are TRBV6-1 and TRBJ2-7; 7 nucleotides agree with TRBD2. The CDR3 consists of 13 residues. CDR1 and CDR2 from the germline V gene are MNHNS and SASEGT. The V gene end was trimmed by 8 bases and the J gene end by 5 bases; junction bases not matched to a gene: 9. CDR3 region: CASVGGGFHEQYF. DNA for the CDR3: TGTGCCAGCGTCGGCGGGGGATTCCACGAGCAGTACTTC.